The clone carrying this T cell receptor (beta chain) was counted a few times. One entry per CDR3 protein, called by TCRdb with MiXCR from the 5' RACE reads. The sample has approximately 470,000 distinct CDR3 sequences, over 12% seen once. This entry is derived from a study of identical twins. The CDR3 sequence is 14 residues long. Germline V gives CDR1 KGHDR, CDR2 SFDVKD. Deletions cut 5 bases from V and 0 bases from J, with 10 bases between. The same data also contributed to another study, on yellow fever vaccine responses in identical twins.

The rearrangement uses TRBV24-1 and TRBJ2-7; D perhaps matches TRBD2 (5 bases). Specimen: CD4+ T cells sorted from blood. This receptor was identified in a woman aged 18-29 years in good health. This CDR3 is CATSGGDRSYEQYF. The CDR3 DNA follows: TGTGCCACCAGTGGGGGAGATCGCTCCTACGAGCAGTACTTC.